This T cell receptor (beta chain) was obtained from a study of glioma-infiltrating T cells. Trimming took 1 base from V and 3 from J; bases not matched to a gene: 10. CDR1 is SQVTM, CDR2 ANQGSEA, per germline. The length of the CDR3 is 16 residues. Using RNA template, CDR3s of TCR alpha and beta were amplified with iRepertoire arm-PCR. One-step reverse transcription and amplification started from about 100-400 ng of tissue mRNA or PBMC total RNA. Using its own MiXCR run on the multiplex PCR reads, TCRdb lists one record per CDR3 protein. Among approximately 190,000 distinct CDR3 sequences listed, 25% to 35% were seen once. Study-wide results and caveats: Only very few CDR3 sequences appeared in both tissue and blood. Gliomas, especially low-grade, showed above-expected tissue-blood divergence; non-neoplastic patients showed below.

Details on this clonotype: The target antigen is unknown.

Sequenced: glioma tissue, nonneoplastic brain tissue, or PBMCs (not recorded which). This chain links TRBV29-1 with TRBJ2-3, with 7 bases lining up with TRBD2. This sequence was found in a human donor with low-grade glioma or glioblastoma, undergoing nonglioma brain surgery, or in good health (not recorded which). CDR3 loop: CSVEGKGGWRTDTQYF. Here the CDR3 DNA reads TGCAGCGTTGAAGGGAAGGGAGGGTGGCGGACAGATACGCAGTATTTT.